This T cell receptor (beta chain) was identified during a study of shared clonotypes between healthy human individuals. Turning to the study itself: A few men and a couple of women, aged 18 to 49, were donors. Broader study findings: Although depth was large, rarefaction showed that sequencing of the sorted subsets was incomplete.

V shed 1 base and J 4 bases; nucleotides not matched to a gene: 2. CDR1 and CDR2 (germline): MNHEY, SMNVEV (reference sequence). The CDR3 contains 15 residues. With respect to this clone: The antigen remains unidentified.

Only in-frame clones appear in the TCRdb table, and some are missing; sequencing was by immunoSEQ multiplex PCR. The sample carries roughly 640,000 clones, roughly 70% recorded once. The sequence came from a woman aged 25 to 39 in good health. This chain joins TRBV27 and TRBJ1-5; 9 bases agree with TRBD1. The material sequenced was memory CD4+ T cells sorted from blood. Subset of the sample: CD45RA-negative fraction. The CDR3, as DNA: TGTGCCAGCAGTTTATTGGGACAGGGTAATCAGCCCCAGCATTTT. This translates into CASSLLGQGNQPQHF.